One sample yielded the 18 T cell receptor delta chains listed below, sequenced in a study of gamma-delta chains in newborns, infants, children. TCRdb redid the clone calls on the reads with CATT. The table shows about 6,100 delta-chain clones, with more than 1.5% occurring only once. Sequenced sample: blood. The receptors derive from a child who was a newborn, infant or young child, either healthy, febrile or measles-vaccinated (not recorded which).

In regard to this clone: A much larger clone differs by one base, so this may be a read error. This sample also contains other DNA sequences that code for the same CDR3. This chain links TRDV2 with TRDJ3; maybe TRDD3 (6 bases). The germline V and J ends were trimmed by 1 base and 0 bases, with 15 bases remaining between them. The CDR3 extends over 19 amino acids. Germline V lookup: CDR1 GEAIGNYY, CDR2 EKD. The CDR3 DNA is TGTGCCTGTGACACGTCGTTTGGGGGGTCCTCCTGGGACACCCGACAGATGTTTTTC. This gives the protein CACDTSFGGSSWDTRQMFF.

Of note for this clone: Just one base apart from a much larger clone, this may be a read error. This same CDR3 is encoded by further DNA sequences in the sample. The rearrangement joins TRDV2 to TRDJ3; 12 bases fit TRDD3. The germline gives CDR1 GEAIGNYY, CDR2 EKD. The CDR3 length is 18 residues. Here the CDR3 DNA reads TGTGCCTGCGACACCTGGGGGATACGCTCCTGGGACACCCGACAGATGTTTTTC. Protein sequence: CACDTWGIRSWDTRQMFF.

This clone was counted between two and nine times. TCRdb's protein for this DNA is that of a much larger clone and differs from the translation at residue 12, likely a read error; the protein shown is the DNA translation. This sequence joins TRDV2 and TRDJ2; 8 nucleotides line up with TRDD3. The CDR3 contains 15 residues. Germline-derived CDR1 and CDR2 are GEAIGNYY and EKD. This chain's CDR3 is CACDTVGGITARLFF. For the CDR3, the DNA is TGTGCCTGTGACACTGTGGGGGGGATAACAGCACGACTCTTCTTT.

Concerning this clone: A far more abundant clone sits one base away, making this likely a read error. Other DNA variants within this sample encode the same CDR3. The V call is TRDV2, the J call TRDJ3, with 9 bases lining up with TRDD3. Losses at the gene ends were 2 bases for V and 0 bases for J; bases not matched to a gene: 4. This CDR3 contains 18 residues. The germline CDR1 and CDR2 sequences are GEAIGNYY and EKD. The CDR3 DNA reads TGTGCCTGTGACATACTGGGGGACAACTCCTGGGACACCCGACAGATGTTTTTC. It is translated as CACDILGDNSWDTRQMFF.

This clone was detected only a few times. TCRdb attributes to this sequence the protein of a much larger clone, which differs from the DNA translation at residue 7; a read error is likely, and the protein displayed is translated from the DNA. The rearrangement links TRDV2 to TRDJ3, with 7 bases matching TRDD3. V lost 0 bases and J lost 2; bases outside the gene matches: 9. The CDR3 runs 19 residues. Per the germline V gene, CDR1 is GEAIGNYY and CDR2 is EKD. DNA for the CDR3: TGTGCCTGTGACACCGTACCGGGGGATTCCACCTGGGACACCCGACAGATGTTTTTC. As protein: CACDTVPGDSTWDTRQMFF.

Turning to this clone: This may be a read error, as it is one base from a much larger clone. Different DNA sequences within this sample yield the same CDR3. This sequence joins TRDV2 and TRDJ2; TRDD3 matches 9 bases. CDR1 GEAIGNYY and CDR2 EKD come from the germline V gene. J lost 6 bases, V lost 0 bases, and 10 bases had no gene match. The CDR3 runs to 17 residues. CDR3 residues: CACDTVSQRGIPAQLFF. The CDR3 bases are TGTGCCTGTGACACCGTGAGTCAACGGGGGATACCAGCACAACTCTTCTTT.

This clone qualifies as medium-sized. This specimen includes other DNA sequences encoding the same CDR3. This chain links TRDV2 with TRDJ3, with a tentative D call TRDD3 (6 bases). The germline V and J ends were trimmed by 1 base and 2 bases, with 17 bases remaining between them. CDR1 is GEAIGNYY, CDR2 EKD, per germline. The CDR3 contains 19 residues. For the CDR3, the DNA is TGTGCCTGTGACACTATTGGCAGGGGGAATCCCTGGGACACCCGACAGATGTTTTTC. It specifies CACDTIGRGNPWDTRQMFF.

This clone was picked up a small number of times. A far more abundant clone sits one base away, making this likely a read error. At the DNA level, this CDR3 is encoded by other sequences in the same sample as well. The rearrangement links TRDV2 to TRDJ3; TRDD3 might be the D (5 bases). CDR1 GEAIGNYY and CDR2 EKD come from the germline V gene. CDR3 length: 17 residues. The CDR3 DNA reads as TGTGCCTGCGACACCGCTGGGAGCTCCTGGGACACCCGACAGATGTTTTTC. It encodes CACDTAGSSWDTRQMFF.

This clone has more than one count but fewer than ten. The amino acid sequence in TCRdb belongs to a much larger clone and departs from this DNA's translation at residue 10, likely a sequencing read error; the sequence shown is translated from the DNA. The chain recombines TRDV1 with TRDJ1; possible D gene TRDD3, 6 bases. CDR1 is TSWWSYY, CDR2 QGS, per germline. Trimming pared 3 bases from V and 0 bases from J, leaving 23 bases between. The length of the CDR3 is 19 residues. CDR3 residues: CALGEISYWEIRDTDKLIF. DNA of the CDR3: TGTGCTCTTGGGGAGATTTCGTACTGGGAGATACGAGACACCGATAAACTCATCTTT.

This clone was picked up a small number of times. This likely reflects a read error, since a far larger clone is one base away. Other DNA sequences of this sample code for an identical CDR3. This chain joins TRDV2 and TRDJ3; 10 positions match TRDD3. CDR1 is GEAIGNYY and CDR2 is EKD in the germline V gene. This CDR3 has 18 amino acids. CDR3 amino acids: CACDTGGYLSWDTRQMFF. The DNA for the CDR3 is TGTGCCTGTGACACTGGGGGATACTTATCCTGGGACACCCGACAGATGTTCTTC.

A word on this clone: With only one base between it and a far larger clone, this is likely a read error. V gene TRDV2 combines with J gene TRDJ3; TRDD3 agrees at 10 bases. V shed 0 bases and J 0 bases; nucleotides not matched to a gene: 7. CDR3 length: 20 residues. CDR1 GEAIGNYY and CDR2 EKD come from the germline V gene. CDR3 sequence (DNA): TGTGCCTGTGACACCATACTGGGGGATTCGAGCTCCTGGGACACCCGACAGATGTTTTTC. Protein sequence: CACDTILGDSSSWDTRQMFF.

Points on this clone: Because the CDR3's place on the DNA is in doubt, the DNA is left out and the CDR3 is given as listed by TCRdb. The chain employs TRDV3 and TRDJ1; TRDD3 is the table's D call, not checked against the DNA. A total of 14 residues make up the CDR3, ends included. The V gene's germline CDR1 is TVYSNPD and CDR2 GDNSRS (reference sequence). CDR3 protein: CAFGWGIHTDKLIF.

This clone occurred a few times. TCRdb pairs this DNA with a much larger clone's protein that differs at residue 14, likely a read error; the protein shown was translated from the DNA. The V gene is TRDV2, the J gene TRDJ1, with TRDD3 identical over 11 bases. The germline V gene encodes CDR1 GEAIGNYY and CDR2 EKD. The CDR3 is 16 amino acids. As DNA, the CDR3 is TGTGCCTGTGACACGTTGGGGGATACGAACACCGATAAATTCATCTTT. This sequence encodes CACDTLGDTNTDKFIF.

The table lists this clone with a few counts. The TCRdb protein, from a much larger clone, departs from this DNA's translation at residue 14, likely by read error; the protein shown derives from the DNA. V is TRDV2 and J is TRDJ3; 11 bases align to TRDD3. The V gene's germline CDR1 is GEAIGNYY and CDR2 EKD. This CDR3 is built from 19 residues. In DNA, the CDR3 is TGTGCCTGTGACACCGTGGGGGATACGCTCTCCTGGGACGCCCGACAGATGTTTTTC. This translates into CACDTVGDTLSWDARQMFF.

The V gene is TRDV2, the J gene TRDJ2; 10 bases are a match to TRDD3. The CDR3 has 15 residues. CDR1 and CDR2 (germline): GEAIGNYY, EKD. V dropped 0 bases and J dropped 5; count of bases not matched to a gene: 2. The CDR3 loop reads CACDTVLGDTAQLFF. The CDR3 coding sequence is TGTGCCTGTGACACCGTACTGGGGGATACAGCACAACTCTTCTTT.

This clone is categorized as medium-sized. Other DNA variants within this sample encode the same CDR3. The V call is TRDV2, the J call TRDJ3; 10 bases match TRDD3. CDR3 length equals 17 residues. V shed 3 bases and J 5 bases; nucleotides not matched to a gene: 6. The V gene's germline CDR1 is GEAIGNYY and CDR2 EKD. CDR3 region: CACDRLGDRRDTRQMFF. CDR3 bases: TGTGCCTGTGACCGACTGGGGGATCGACGGGACACCCGACAGATGTTTTTC.

The table lists this clone with a few counts. TCRdb lists the protein of a much larger clone for this DNA, which differs at residue 8, so this is likely a read error; the protein given here is translated from the DNA itself. The chain combines TRDV2 with TRDJ3, with 7 bases lining up with TRDD3. The V and J ends lost 2 bases and 0 bases, in that order; junction bases with no gene match: 6. This CDR3 comprises 18 residues. CDR1 and CDR2 (germline): GEAIGNYY, EKD. This CDR3 is CACDSTGEYSWDTRQMFF. The DNA for the CDR3 is TGTGCCTGTGACAGTACTGGGGAATACTCCTGGGACACCCGACAGATGTTTTTC.

Turning to this clone: The protein TCRdb lists belongs to a much larger clone and differs from this DNA's translation at residue 10, which points to a read error; the protein shown is made from the DNA. The rearrangement links TRDV2 to TRDJ3; 10 bases match TRDD3. The V segment lost 1 base and the J segment 2 bases; nucleotides outside the gene matches: 4. This CDR3 comprises 18 residues. Germline V lookup: CDR1 GEAIGNYY, CDR2 EKD. The CDR3 DNA sequence: TGTGCCTGTGACACTTTGGGGGATACCCCCTGGGACACCCGACAGATGTTTTTC. Amino acids: CACDTLGDTPWDTRQMFF.